This T cell receptor beta chain was captured by sequencing in a study of tumor T cells in aggressive B-cell lymphoma. Germline V gene lookup returns CDR1 SSHAT and CDR2 FNYEAQ (reference sequence). The length of the CDR3 is 13 residues. On this clone itself: At one of its ends the junction is not consistent with the germline gene, which may arise from a read error.

Sequencing was performed with immunoSEQ multiplex PCR; in TCRdb, only in-frame clones are kept and a portion is missing. The data show about 7,600 clones, 75% to 90% seen once. The genes are TRBV7-7 and TRBJ1-5; no clear D. The specimen sequenced was tumor tissue. The source of this sequence is an adult with diffuse large B cell lymphoma. Here the CDR3 DNA reads TGTGCTAGCAGCTTAGCGCGGGGTCAGCCCCAGCATTTT. Its protein is CASSLARGQPQHF.